These 21 T cell receptor beta chains originate from one sample sequenced in a study of beta chain features in type 1 diabetes. Isolated RNA was reverse transcribed in full, so expressed TCRB transcripts were sequenced. Repertoires were generated with immunoSEQ multiplex PCR, while TCRdb's copy carries only in-frame clones and drops some. The data show tens of thousands of clones, around three fifths seen once. The sequenced sample consisted of Tregs from blood. The receptors were gathered from a woman in her late teens or twenties in good health.

The chain uses TRBV19 and TRBJ1-1; no clear D gene. Trimming pared 3 bases from V and 11 bases from J, leaving 22 bases between. The CDR3 is 15 residues long. Germline V gene lookup returns CDR1 LNHDA and CDR2 SQIVND (reference sequence). The CDR3 loop reads CASSIRGLQMSNAFF. CDR3 DNA sequence: TGTGCCAGTAGTATCCGGGGTCTTCAAATGTCGAACGCTTTCTTT.

This clone was detected only a few times. This sequence joins TRBV6-1 and TRBJ2-1, with D tentatively TRBD1 (5 bases). This CDR3 is built from 12 residues. Trimming shortened V by 6 bases and J by 8 bases, and 11 bases separated the two germline ends. Germline V CDR1 and CDR2: MNHNS, SASEGT. As DNA, the CDR3 is TGTGCCAGCAGCAACCAGGGCGATGAGCAGTTCTTC. It is translated as CASSNQGDEQFF.

The V gene is TRBV7-2, the J gene TRBJ1-2, with D possibly TRBD1 on 6 matching bases. In germline, CDR1 is SGHTA, CDR2 FQGNSA. The CDR3 has 15 residues. The V gene lost 1 base and the J gene lost 3 bases, with 12 bases spanning the gap. CDR3 coding DNA: TGTGCCAGCAGCTTAGTGGCGGGGGCGGACTATGGCTACACCTTC. Amino acid sequence: CASSLVAGADYGYTF.

This chain joins TRBV2 and TRBJ2-1; TRBD1 agrees at 7 bases. CDR3 length equals 15 residues. With 6 bases clipped from V and 6 bases from J, the junction kept 11 bases outside the gene matches. Per the germline V gene, CDR1 is SNHLY and CDR2 is FYNNEI. The CDR3 coding sequence is TGTGCCAGCAGGCAAACCGGGACAGTCCTCAATGAGCAGTTCTTC. Translation: CASRQTGTVLNEQFF.

The chain recombines TRBV6-1 with TRBJ2-4, with 9 nucleotides matching TRBD1. CDR3 length: 12 amino acids. CDR1 MNHNS and CDR2 SASEGT come from the germline V gene. V gave up 10 bases and J gave up 9 bases; unmatched junction bases: 7. CDR3 in DNA: TGTGCCACCGGACAGGGGTCGGGCATTCAGTACTTC. Protein product: CATGQGSGIQYF.

CDR3 nucleotides: TGTGCCAGCAGCTTCCTCGGAGTCAGCACTGAAGCTTTCTTT. Protein sequence: CASSFLGVSTEAFF. The V gene is TRBV5-4, the J gene TRBJ1-1; D unclear. The CDR3 length is 14 residues. Trimming cost V 2 bases and J 4 bases, with 12 bases left between them. The germline gives CDR1 SGHNT, CDR2 YYREEE (reference sequence).

The CDR3 nucleotides are TGTGCCAGCAGCACCGGGACAGGGGGCCTCTATGGCTACACCTTC. Protein sequence: CASSTGTGGLYGYTF. The V call is TRBV5-4, the J call TRBJ1-2; 12 bases are shared with TRBD1. CDR1 SGHNT and CDR2 YYREEE come from the germline V gene (reference sequence). V was pared by 4 bases and J by 4 bases, with 5 bases of the junction left unmatched. CDR3 length: 15 amino acids.

Only a few counts were recorded for this clone. Additional DNA sequences in this sample encode the identical CDR3. V is TRBV2 and J is TRBJ1-6, with D hard to call. There are 16 residues in the CDR3. Germline CDR1 SNHLY, CDR2 FYNNEI. The ends were cut back, 5 bases at V and 10 bases at J, with 21 bases in the middle. The CDR3 reads CASSSPRQTVISPLHF. The DNA of the CDR3 is TGTGCCAGCAGTTCCCCTCGACAAACGGTTATCTCACCCCTCCACTTT.

The genes are TRBV10-3 and TRBJ1-1; TRBD1 might be the D (6 bases). The V gene lost 2 bases and the J gene lost 3 bases, with 10 bases spanning the gap. The CDR3 runs to 14 residues. Germline V gives CDR1 ENHRY, CDR2 SYGVKD. CDR3 protein: CAISEGAGDTEAFF. In DNA, the CDR3 is TGTGCCATCAGTGAGGGGGCAGGGGACACTGAAGCTTTCTTT.

The chain couples TRBV5-1 to TRBJ1-1; 8 bases map to TRBD1. The CDR3 runs to 15 residues. The trim removed 1 base at V and 2 bases at J, leaving 4 bases unmatched. Germline CDR1 and CDR2: SGHRS and YFSETQ. The CDR3 sequence is CASSLFPGGNTEAFF. The CDR3 region has the DNA TGCGCCAGCAGCTTGTTCCCAGGGGGCAACACTGAAGCTTTCTTT.

This chain links TRBV7-3 with TRBJ2-1, with 11 nucleotides matching TRBD1. V was pared by 5 bases and J by 0 bases, with 18 bases of the junction left unmatched. CDR1 and CDR2 from the germline V gene are SGHTA and FQGTGA. The CDR3 is made up of 21 amino acids. Here the CDR3 DNA reads TGTGCCAGCAGCCTCTCGGCCGGGACAGGGGGTACTGGGAGCTCCTACAATGAGCAGTTCTTC. This gives the protein CASSLSAGTGGTGSSYNEQFF. Using reference TRBV7-3 and TRBJ2-1 for the parts outside the CDR3, the full variable domain is GAGVSQTPSNKVTEKGKYVELRCDPISGHTALYWYRQSLGQGPEFLIYFQGTGAADDSGLPNDRFFAVRPEGSVSTLKIQRTERGDSAVYLCASSLSAGTGGTGSSYNEQFFGPGTRLTVL.

The rearrangement links TRBV6-1 to TRBJ1-2; D perhaps matches TRBD1 (5 bases). Trimming left V 6 bases short and J 5 bases short, with 10 bases between. The germline gives CDR1 MNHNS, CDR2 SASEGT. The CDR3 contains 12 residues. The CDR3 loop is CASSPGLYGYTF. CDR3 DNA sequence: TGTGCCAGCAGCCCGGGACTGTATGGCTACACCTTC.

The V call is TRBV5-4, the J call TRBJ1-1; TRBD1 is a possible D gene (6 bases). The CDR3 has 12 amino acids. V shed 4 bases and J shed 7 bases, with 11 bases lying between them. CDR1 is SGHNT, CDR2 YYREEE, per germline (reference sequence). The CDR3 here is CASSPGGVEAFF. CDR3 bases: TGTGCCAGCAGCCCGGGGGGCGTTGAAGCTTTCTTT.

V usage is TRBV30 and J usage is TRBJ1-5, with TRBD1 as a possible D gene (6 bases). This CDR3 comprises 15 residues. CDR1 is GTSNPN and CDR2 is SVGIG in the germline V gene (reference sequence). Trimming removed 3 bases at V and 0 bases at J, with 12 bases between. The CDR3 protein is CAWSRGQFSNQPQHF. CDR3 nucleotide sequence: TGTGCCTGGAGCCGAGGACAGTTTAGCAATCAGCCCCAGCATTTT.

The rearrangement links TRBV10-3 to TRBJ1-2, with 8 bases that match TRBD1. Trimming took 8 bases from V and 5 from J; bases not matched to a gene: 16. The CDR3 is 16 residues long. CDR1 and CDR2 (germline): ENHRY, SYGVKD. The CDR3 DNA is TGTGCCATCCGTCGAGACAGGGGTGCGCAAGGGTATGGCTACACCTTC. It yields the protein CAIRRDRGAQGYGYTF.

This clone was recorded a few times. CDR3 amino acids: CASIRAGDRGEQFF. The CDR3 DNA follows: TGTGCCAGCATACGGGCAGGGGATAGGGGTGAGCAGTTCTTC. The chain employs TRBV6-5 and TRBJ2-1; tentative D call: TRBD1 (6 bases). This CDR3 is built from 14 residues. V was cut by 7 bases and J by 9 bases, with 19 bases left in between. Per the germline V gene, CDR1 is MNHEY and CDR2 is SVGAGI.

The J gene is TRBJ2-5, the V gene TRBV4-2; 8 positions agree with TRBD1. Near its end, the DNA agrees better with TRBJ2-7, so the J call may be wrong. The CDR3 loop spans 13 amino acids. Germline V CDR1 and CDR2: LGHNA, YNFKEQ. CDR3 nucleotides: TGTGCCAGCAGCCGGGACAGGACCTACGAGCAGTACTTC. Translating gives CASSRDRTYEQYF.

This chain connects TRBV5-1 to TRBJ2-3, with 8 bases matching TRBD2. This CDR3 contains 15 residues. Trimming at V came to 5 bases and at J to 6 bases, leaving 11 bases not matched to a gene. The germline gives CDR1 SGHRS, CDR2 YFSETQ. The CDR3 spells CASRGLAGSGDTQYF. DNA of the CDR3: TGCGCCAGCAGGGGTCTAGCGGGTTCCGGGGATACGCAGTATTTT.

The chain couples TRBV7-6 to TRBJ2-2; TRBD1 might be the D (6 bases). The length of the CDR3 is 14 residues. CDR1 SGHVS and CDR2 FNYEAQ come from the germline V gene. V was clipped by 1 base and J by 7 bases, with 10 bases between them. The DNA for the CDR3 is TGTGCCAGCAGCTTAGAAGGGGGTGGCGGGGAGCTGTTTTTT. Encoded protein: CASSLEGGGGELFF. The full variable domain, with the rest looked up from reference TRBV7-6 and TRBJ2-2, is GAGVSQSPRYKVTKRGQDVALRCDPISGHVSLYWYRQALGQGPEFLTYFNYEAQQDKSGLPNDRFSAERPEGSISTLTIQRTEQRDSAMYRCASSLEGGGGELFFGEGSRLTVL.

V is TRBV29-1 and J is TRBJ2-1, with unresolved D. The CDR3 is 11 amino acids. Germline CDR1 reads SQVTM; CDR2 reads ANQGSEA. The ends were cut back, 7 bases at V and 10 bases at J, with 14 bases in the middle. CDR3 DNA: TGCAGCGCCGATGCAGGCAGGGAGCAGTTCTTC. It translates to CSADAGREQFF.

This CDR3 is CASSEALPGELFF. CDR3 in DNA: TGTGCCAGCAGTGAAGCGCTACCCGGGGAGCTGTTTTTT. The V call is TRBV6-1, the J call TRBJ2-2; D is unclear. The CDR3 sequence is 13 residues long. Germline lookup yields CDR1 MNHNS and CDR2 SASEGT. V shed 0 bases and J shed 6 bases, with 5 bases lying between them.